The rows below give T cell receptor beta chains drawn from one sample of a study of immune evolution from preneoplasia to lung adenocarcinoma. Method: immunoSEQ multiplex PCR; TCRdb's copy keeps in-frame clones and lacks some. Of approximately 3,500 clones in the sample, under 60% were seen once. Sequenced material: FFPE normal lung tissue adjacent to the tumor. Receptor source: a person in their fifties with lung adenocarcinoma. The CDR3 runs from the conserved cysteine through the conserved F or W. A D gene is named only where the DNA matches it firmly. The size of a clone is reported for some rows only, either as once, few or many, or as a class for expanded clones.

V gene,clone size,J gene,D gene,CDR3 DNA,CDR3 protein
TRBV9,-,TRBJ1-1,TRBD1,TGTGCCAGCAGCCTCCAGGACAGGGGGCTCACTGAAGCTTTCTTT,CASSLQDRGLTEAFF
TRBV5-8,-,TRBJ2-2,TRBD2,TGTGCCAGCAGCTTTGCCCCGACTAGCGGGTCGAACACCGGGGAGCTGTTTTTT,CASSFAPTSGSNTGELFF
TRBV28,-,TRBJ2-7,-,TGTGCCACGTCGGCCCCAGGCAATTCCTACGAGCAGTACTTC,CATSAPGNSYEQYF
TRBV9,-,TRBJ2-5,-,TGTGCCAGCAGCCTCGGGCCCTCCCAAGAGACCCAGTACTTC,CASSLGPSQETQYF
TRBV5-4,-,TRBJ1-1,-,TGTGCCAGCAGACAGGGTGGGTTGAACACTGAAGCTTTCTTT,CASRQGGLNTEAFF
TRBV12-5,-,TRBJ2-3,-,TGTGCTAGTGCCTCCAACACAGATACGCAGTATTTT,CASASNTDTQYF
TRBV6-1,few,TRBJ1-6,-,TGTGCCAGCATGGGGGCCTATAATTCACCCCTCCACTTT,CASMGAYNSPLHF
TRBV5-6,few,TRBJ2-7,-,TGTGCCAGCAGCTTCAATACACTAGTGCGCTCCTACGAGCAGTACTTC,CASSFNTLVRSYEQYF
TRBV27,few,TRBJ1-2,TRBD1,TGTGCCAGCAGCCGGACAGGGGGCGAGTGGGGCTACACCTTC,CASSRTGGEWGYTF
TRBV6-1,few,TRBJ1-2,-,TGTGCCAGCAGAGAAAATCCCCTTGGGGATGGCTATGGCTACACCTTC,CASRENPLGDGYGYTF
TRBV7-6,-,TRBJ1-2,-,TGTGCCAGCGCCCAAACCCCTCAGGGTGGGGGCTACACCTTC,CASAQTPQGGGYTF
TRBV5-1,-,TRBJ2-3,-,TGCGCCAGCAGCTTGGCCCTGAGCTCTAGGGATACGCAGTATTTT,CASSLALSSRDTQYF
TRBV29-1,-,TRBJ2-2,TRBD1,TGCAGCGCCCGGACAGGAATGAACACCGGGGAGCTGTTTTTT,CSARTGMNTGELFF
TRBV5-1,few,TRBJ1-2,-,TGCGCCAGCAGCTTGGACCCAAACTATGGCTACACCTTC,CASSLDPNYGYTF